A selection of T cell receptor beta chains follows, all from one sample in a study of cytomegalovirus exposure and HLA in healthy donors. TCRdb keeps only in-frame clones here, not all; method: immunoSEQ multiplex PCR. This sample has some 250,000 clones, with roughly 91% found just once. Sequencing was carried out using PBMCs. Every receptor here comes from a woman aged 25 to 39 in good health and CMV-seronegative. Both conserved end residues are part of each CDR3. D genes are given only for firm matches. Clone size is shown for a subset of rows, as once, few, many or a class of expanded clone.

CDR3 protein | CDR3 DNA | V gene | clone size | D gene | J gene
CASSLLGQGPNYGYTF | TGTGCCAGCAGCTTACTTGGACAGGGTCCTAACTATGGCTACACCTTC | TRBV7-2 | - | TRBD1 | TRBJ1-2
CSVVRVRGTGELFF | TGCAGCGTTGTTCGGGTTAGGGGGACCGGGGAGCTGTTTTTT | TRBV29-1 | - | - | TRBJ2-2
CASSRTHSYEQYF | TGTGCCAGCAGCAGGACCCATTCCTACGAGCAGTACTTC | TRBV7-2 | - | - | TRBJ2-7
CASSKTSGGSYNEQFF | TGTGCCAGCAGCAAGACTAGCGGGGGGTCCTACAATGAGCAGTTCTTC | TRBV9 | - | TRBD2 | TRBJ2-1
CASSPPGTSAYEQYF | TGTGCCAGCAGTCCGCCCGGGACTTCAGCCTACGAGCAGTACTTC | TRBV28 | - | - | TRBJ2-7
CASRTEMSYEQYF | TGTGCCAGCAGGACAGAGATGTCCTACGAGCAGTACTTC | TRBV6-1 | - | - | TRBJ2-7
CASSYGEDEAFF | TGTGCCAGCAGTTACGGGGAAGATGAAGCTTTCTTT | TRBV6-5 | - | - | TRBJ1-1
CASSLSGSTDTQYF | TGTGCCAGCAGCTTAAGCGGGAGCACAGATACGCAGTATTTT | TRBV5-6 | - | - | TRBJ2-3
CASRTGSQGPYNEQFF | TGTGCCAGCAGAACTGGGAGCCAAGGACCCTACAATGAGCAGTTCTTC | TRBV7-9 | - | - | TRBJ2-1
CASSLEQGSNQPQHF | TGTGCCAGCAGCTTAGAACAGGGGAGCAATCAGCCCCAGCATTTT | TRBV7-8 | - | TRBD1 | TRBJ1-5
CASSSPRTGSYEQYF | TGTGCCAGCAGTTCACCTAGGACAGGCTCCTACGAGCAGTACTTC | TRBV28 | - | TRBD1 | TRBJ2-7
CASSFGTGNTEAFF | TGTGCCAGTAGTTTCGGCACAGGGAACACTGAAGCTTTCTTT | TRBV19 | - | - | TRBJ1-1
CASSDTGVGPRETQYF | TGTGCCAGCAGTGACACAGGTGTAGGCCCAAGGGAGACCCAGTACTTC | TRBV2 | - | - | TRBJ2-5
CASSGMTGSNEQYF | TGCGCCAGCAGCGGGATGACAGGGTCTAACGAGCAGTACTTC | TRBV5-1 | - | TRBD1 | TRBJ2-7
CAWRDRMNTEAFF | TGTGCCTGGAGGGACCGCATGAACACTGAAGCTTTCTTT | TRBV30 | - | - | TRBJ1-1
CASSEGGSAGNEQFF | TGTGCCAGCAGTGAAGGGGGGTCTGCGGGCAATGAGCAGTTCTTC | TRBV25-1 | - | - | TRBJ2-1
CASSSGLLTTDTQYF | TGTGCCAGCTCATCGGGACTCCTAACCACAGATACGCAGTATTTT | TRBV7-3 | - | - | TRBJ2-3
CASSSPGTGDSYEQYF | TGTGCCAGCAGTTCGCCCGGGACAGGGGATTCTTACGAGCAGTACTTC | TRBV6-5 | - | TRBD1 | TRBJ2-7
CASSLQGAGYNEQFF | TGTGCCAGCAGCCTCCAGGGGGCGGGCTACAATGAGCAGTTCTTC | TRBV7-9 | - | TRBD1 | TRBJ2-1
CAIRGSASGSGEQYF | TGTGCCATCAGGGGAAGTGCTAGTGGTTCGGGCGAGCAGTACTTC | TRBV10-3 | - | - | TRBJ2-7
CASRGERGGNTIYF | TGTGCCAGCCGGGGTGAGCGAGGTGGAAACACCATATATTTT | TRBV28 | few | - | TRBJ1-3
CASSDNLPSASGYEQYF | TGCGCCAGCAGCGACAATCTCCCCTCCGCTAGCGGCTACGAGCAGTACTTC | TRBV4-3 | - | TRBD2 | TRBJ2-7
CASFRQETQYF | TGTGCCAGCTTTCGCCAAGAGACCCAGTACTTC | TRBV28 | - | - | TRBJ2-5
CASRRTSGIGGANVLTF | TGTGCCAGCAGGAGGACTAGCGGCATAGGAGGGGCCAACGTCCTGACTTTC | TRBV4-2 | - | TRBD2 | TRBJ2-6
CASSFTGEQYF | TGTGCCAGCAGCTTCACTGGCGAGCAGTACTTC | TRBV5-6 | - | - | TRBJ2-7
CASSGGTGQETQYF | TGTGCCAGCAGTGGGGGGACAGGACAAGAGACCCAGTACTTC | TRBV25-1 | - | TRBD1 | TRBJ2-5
CASSPYPYRGDYNEQFF | TGTGCCAGCAGCCCCTACCCCTACAGGGGGGATTACAATGAGCAGTTCTTC | TRBV11-3 | - | TRBD1 | TRBJ2-1